One sample yielded the 26 T cell receptor beta chains listed below, sequenced in a study of T cell repertoires in cytomegalovirus infection. What these receptors recognize is not known. TCRdb recomputed calls from the reads with MiXCR, one row per CDR3 protein. The sample lists more than 45,000 distinct CDR3 sequences; around 18% were seen once. The specimen comprised CD8+ T cells from cultured PBMCs, sampled from culture after CMV antigen stimulation. Every receptor here comes from a human donor in good health (CMV status not recorded). Some clones in this sample may be carry-over from other donors' samples.

The genes are TRBV7-9 and TRBJ2-1, with D perhaps assigned TRBD1 or TRBD2 (5 bases each). V gave up 5 bases and J gave up 8 bases, with 19 bases separating them. The CDR3 runs to 15 residues. The germline gives CDR1 SEHNR, CDR2 FQNEAQ (reference sequence). DNA for the CDR3: TGTGCCAGCAGCGACCTCGGGACCCCGGCCGATGAGCAGTTCTTC. Its protein is CASSDLGTPADEQFF.

This clonotype was seen a few times. The V call is TRBV27, the J call TRBJ1-1, with 7 bases aligning to TRBD1. The germline V gene has CDR1 MNHEY and CDR2 SMNVEV (reference sequence). The CDR3 contains 13 residues. V was pared by 6 bases and J by 6 bases, with 7 bases of the junction left unmatched. The CDR3 nucleotides are TGTGCCAGCAGACGTGGACAGGTCGCTGAAGCTTTCTTT. Translation: CASRRGQVAEAFF.

This clonotype has just a few counts. This chain connects TRBV9 to TRBJ2-1; unclear D gene. Germline CDR1 SGDLS, CDR2 YYNGEE. V was shortened by 0 bases and J by 1 base, with 8 bases between the two germline ends. The CDR3 totals 15 residues. CDR3 in amino acids: CASSVGGESYNEQFF. CDR3 bases: TGTGCCAGCAGCGTAGGAGGTGAGTCCTACAATGAGCAGTTCTTC.

This clonotype was observed a handful of times. This rearrangement joins TRBV7-9 to TRBJ2-2; 8 nucleotides agree with TRBD1. This CDR3 has 13 amino acids. Trimming took 7 bases from V and 5 from J; bases not matched to a gene: 3. Per the germline V gene, CDR1 is SEHNR and CDR2 is FQNEAQ (reference sequence). The CDR3 DNA follows: TGTGCCAGCAAGCAGGGGGCAACCGGGGAGCTGTTTTTT. As protein: CASKQGATGELFF.

This clonotype was detected many times. V is TRBV7-2 and J is TRBJ1-2; D uncertain. Germline V gene data show CDR1 as SGHTA and CDR2 as FQGNSA. The CDR3 has 13 amino acids. Trimming removed 2 bases at V and 1 base at J, with 5 bases between. CDR3 in amino acids: CASSLTNNYGYTF. In nucleotides, the CDR3 is TGTGCCAGCAGCTTAACAAATAACTATGGCTACACCTTC.

This clonotype came up a few times. The rearrangement joins TRBV15 to TRBJ1-4; D call uncertain. CDR1 LNHNV and CDR2 YYDKDF come from the germline V gene (reference sequence). V dropped 5 bases and J dropped 8 bases, with 12 bases sitting between them. There are 13 residues in the CDR3. The DNA for the CDR3 is TGTGCCACCAGCGAAGAGGGAGGCGAAAAACTGTTTTTT. As protein: CATSEEGGEKLFF.

The rearrangement joins TRBV7-6 to TRBJ2-1; D not certain. The V end lost 3 bases, the J end lost 7 bases, and 13 bases lay between the germline ends. The CDR3 contains 14 residues. Per the germline V gene, CDR1 is SGHVS and CDR2 is FNYEAQ. CDR3 residues: CASSFKGPGNEQFF. Here the CDR3 DNA reads TGTGCCAGCAGCTTTAAAGGACCCGGGAATGAGCAGTTCTTC.

The CDR3 reads CASTIPGPSSYGYTF. The CDR3 nucleotides read TGTGCCAGTACCATCCCGGGGCCAAGTTCATATGGCTACACCTTC. The chain couples TRBV19 to TRBJ1-2; possible D gene TRBD1, 5 bases. CDR1 LNHDA and CDR2 SQIVND come from the germline V gene (reference sequence). The CDR3 has 15 amino acids. V was shortened by 7 bases and J by 5 bases, with 20 bases between the two germline ends.

The chain has TRBV4-1 and TRBJ2-5, with D unresolved. Trimming took 1 base from V and 2 from J, leaving 5 bases between them. CDR1 and CDR2 (germline): MGHRA, YSYEKL. The CDR3 is 13 amino acids. The CDR3 bases are TGCGCCAGCAGCCAAGTGGAGCAAGAGACCCAGTACTTC. This sequence encodes CASSQVEQETQYF.

The chain uses TRBV6-1 and TRBJ1-5; D gene ambiguous. This CDR3 is built from 15 residues. The V end lost 1 base, the J end lost 4 bases, and 11 bases lay between the germline ends. CDR1 and CDR2 from the germline V gene are MNHNS and SASEGT. CDR3 bases: TGTGCCAGCAGTGAAGGCGGCAGACTAAATCAGCCCCAGCATTTT. This translates into CASSEGGRLNQPQHF.

This clonotype was seen more than once but under ten times. The chain combines TRBV7-2 with TRBJ2-2; D uncertain. V was pared by 6 bases and J by 7 bases, with 6 bases between. The V gene's germline CDR1 is SGHTA and CDR2 FQGNSA. This CDR3 is 11 amino acids long. The CDR3 nucleotides are TGTGCCAGCAGGTTCGGCGGGGAGCTGTTTTTT. As protein: CASRFGGELFF. Using reference TRBV7-2 and TRBJ2-2 for the parts outside the CDR3, the full variable domain is GAGVSQSPSNKVTEKGKDVELRCDPISGHTALYWYRQSLGQGLEFLIYFQGNSAPDKSGLPSDRFSAERTGGSVSTLTIQRTQQEDSAVYLCASRFGGELFFGEGSRLTVL.

The chain is built from TRBV9 and TRBJ2-5, with 10 bases identical to TRBD2. There are 16 residues in the CDR3. V shed 3 bases, J shed 3 bases, and the junction held 8 bases outside the gene matches. Germline V CDR1 and CDR2: SGDLS, YYNGEE. The CDR3 protein is CASSAAGLAGEETQYF. CDR3 nucleotide sequence: TGTGCCAGCAGCGCGGCTGGGCTAGCGGGAGAAGAGACCCAGTACTTC. Using reference TRBV9 and TRBJ2-5 for the parts outside the CDR3, the full variable domain is DSGVTQTPKHLITATGQRVTLRCSPRSGDLSVYWYQQSLDQGLQFLIQYYNGEERAKGNILERFSAQQFPDLHSELNLSSLELGDSALYFCASSAAGLAGEETQYFGPGTRLLVL.

The V gene is TRBV5-6, the J gene TRBJ2-2, with D unresolved. V lost 6 bases and J 2 bases, leaving 14 bases between the germline ends. This CDR3 comprises 15 residues. Germline loops: CDR1 SGHDT, CDR2 YYEEEE. The chain's CDR3 is CASTPTLDNTGELFF. DNA for the CDR3: TGTGCCAGCACCCCCACCCTGGACAACACCGGGGAGCTGTTTTTT.

The chain couples TRBV7-2 to TRBJ2-3, with 7 nucleotides matching TRBD2. The V segment lost 1 base and the J segment 0 bases; nucleotides outside the gene matches: 7. Germline CDR1 SGHTA, CDR2 FQGNSA. The CDR3 contains 17 residues. CDR3 sequence (DNA): TGTGCCAGCAGCTTAGGTTCGTCGGGACTAAGCACAGATACGCAGTATTTT. Translated, it gives CASSLGSSGLSTDTQYF.

The chain recombines TRBV7-2 with TRBJ2-3; TRBD2 aligns across 8 bases. Trimming took 2 bases from V and 6 from J; bases not matched to a gene: 7. The CDR3 runs 15 residues. From germline, CDR1 is SGHTA and CDR2 FQGNSA. The CDR3 protein is CASSLTGGARDTQYF. The CDR3 DNA follows: TGTGCCAGCAGCTTAACCGGGGGGGCGAGGGATACGCAGTATTTT.

In this sample, this clonotype turned up a few times. One end of the junction is discordant with germline, which a read error may explain. The chain recombines TRBV4-1 with TRBJ2-1; D might be TRBD1 or TRBD2, each matching 5 bases. Germline V gene lookup returns CDR1 MGHRA and CDR2 YSYEKL. This CDR3 spans 14 amino acids. CDR3 in amino acids: CASSQDGVLDSRVF. In nucleotides, the CDR3 is TGCGCCAGCAGCCAAGATGGGGTACTAGACAGTAGGGTCTTC.

The J gene is TRBJ1-6, the V gene TRBV11-2, with no clear D. CDR1 and CDR2 from the germline V gene are SGHAT and FQNNGV. This CDR3 has 16 residues. V dropped 5 bases and J dropped 1 base, with 12 bases sitting between them. The CDR3 loop is CASSEGFRSYNSPLHF. The CDR3 region has the DNA TGTGCCAGCAGCGAAGGGTTTAGGTCCTATAATTCACCCCTCCACTTT.

This clonotype was observed many times. The V call is TRBV7-2, the J call TRBJ1-2; TRBD1 aligns across 8 bases. V dropped 3 bases and J dropped 6; count of bases not matched to a gene: 15. This CDR3 has 17 amino acids. Germline V gene sequence: CDR1 SGHTA, CDR2 FQGNSA. For the CDR3, the DNA is TGTGCCAGCAGCTTCCCCCCCGGGACAGGCTCTTTCGATGGCTACACCTTC. It codes for CASSFPPGTGSFDGYTF.

This clonotype has only one observation. The V call is TRBV11-2, the J call TRBJ2-2; 8 nucleotides line up with TRBD2. The CDR3 consists of 20 residues. Germline V gives CDR1 SGHAT, CDR2 FQNNGV. The J segment lost 0 bases and the V segment lost 5 bases, leaving 17 bases of the junction unmatched. Here the CDR3 DNA reads TGTGCCAGCAGCCGAACTAACGCTTTAGCGGGGCTAGCGAACACCGGGGAGCTGTTTTTT. This gives the protein CASSRTNALAGLANTGELFF.

A few counts support this clonotype. The chain employs TRBV3-1 and TRBJ1-4; the match to TRBD1 covers 8 bases. The CDR3 contains 14 residues. The junction had 5 bases not matched to a gene; V was cut back by 4 bases and J by 7 bases. Germline CDR1 and CDR2: LGHDT and YNNKEL (reference sequence). The CDR3 DNA is TGTGCCAGCAGCCCCGGACAGGGTGTTGAAAAACTGTTTTTT. Translating it yields CASSPGQGVEKLFF. Combining the CDR3 with reference TRBV3-1 and TRBJ1-4 gives the whole variable domain DTAVSQTPKYLVTQMGNDKSIKCEQNLGHDTMYWYKQDSKKFLKIMFSYNNKELIINETVPNRFSPKSPDKAHLNLHINSLELGDSAVYFCASSPGQGVEKLFFGSGTQLSVL.

V is TRBV7-2 and J is TRBJ1-2; possibly TRBD1 for D (5 bases). V shed 4 bases and J shed 3 bases, with 12 bases lying between them. The V gene's germline CDR1 is SGHTA and CDR2 FQGNSA. This CDR3 is built from 14 residues. The CDR3 DNA is TGTGCCAGCAGCTCCGGAGACAGCTACTATGGCTACACCTTC. Translating it yields CASSSGDSYYGYTF.

This clonotype was picked up a small number of times. This rearrangement joins TRBV11-2 to TRBJ2-1, with D hard to call. V was clipped by 0 bases and J by 3 bases, with 15 bases between them. The V gene's germline CDR1 is SGHAT and CDR2 FQNNGV. The CDR3 has 17 residues. The CDR3 sequence is CASSLDRVTVLYNEQFF. CDR3 nucleotide sequence: TGTGCCAGCAGCTTAGATCGGGTGACTGTACTCTACAATGAGCAGTTCTTC.

The chain employs TRBV12-3 or TRBV12-4 and TRBJ1-5, with no clear D. Trimming took 5 bases from V and 6 from J, leaving 14 bases between them. The CDR3 has 14 residues. CDR3 in DNA: TGTGCCAGCAGTCCTCACGAGGGTGTTCAGCCCCAGCATTTT. It yields the protein CASSPHEGVQPQHF.

This clonotype was seen many times. This chain joins TRBV7-2 and TRBJ2-1; no firm D call. Deletions cut 5 bases from V and 6 bases from J, with 20 bases between. Germline CDR1 reads SGHTA; CDR2 reads FQGNSA. The CDR3 totals 16 residues. This chain's CDR3 is CASSVNALRGANEQFF. DNA for the CDR3: TGTGCCAGCAGCGTAAATGCTCTAAGAGGCGCCAATGAGCAGTTCTTC.

The CDR3 protein is CASSLSSGRTYNEQFF. The CDR3 bases are TGTGCCAGCAGCTTGTCTAGCGGGAGAACCTACAATGAGCAGTTCTTC. The V call is TRBV7-9, the J call TRBJ2-1, with 10 bases matching TRBD2. The CDR3 is made up of 16 amino acids. Germline CDR1 and CDR2: SEHNR and FQNEAQ (reference sequence). Trimming at V came to 3 bases and at J to 2 bases, leaving 4 bases not matched to a gene. Drawing the rest from reference TRBV7-9 and TRBJ2-1, the complete variable domain is DTGVSQNPRHKITKRGQNVTFRCDPISEHNRLYWYRQTLGQGPEFLTYFQNEAQLEKSRLLSDRFSAERPKGSFSTLEIQRTEQGDSAMYLCASSLSSGRTYNEQFFGPGTRLTVL.

The chain uses TRBV27 and TRBJ1-4; D not resolved. The V gene's germline CDR1 is MNHEY and CDR2 SMNVEV (reference sequence). V lost 1 base and J lost 0, with 12 bases in between. The CDR3 consists of 17 residues. CDR3 in amino acids: CASSLLRLPATNEKLFF. CDR3 in DNA: TGTGCCAGCAGTTTATTGCGGTTACCTGCAACTAATGAAAAACTGTTTTTT.